Included here is one TCR beta chain sequence, with context. Its antigen is unknown. Bulk tumor genomic DNA, about 600 ng per sample, was used as template. The authors collected several far-apart biopsies from each primary tumor during surgery. The patients were newly diagnosed with non-small cell lung cancer, had not been treated, and had curative surgery. Donors were newly diagnosed non-small cell lung cancer patients having surgery with curative intent. Amplifying TCR beta CDR3 involved multiplex PCR carried out with 32 V and 13 J primers. TCRdb called the multiplex PCR reads again in MiXCR, with one record for every CDR3 protein. The sample yields more than 9,000 distinct CDR3 sequences, 25% to 30% seen once. This sample is drawn from a study of immune heterogeneity within non-small cell lung tumors. Regarding the study as a whole: Different tumor locations in one patient shared dominant CDR3 beta clonotypes yet harbored unique high-frequency clones.

Germline trimming cut 0 bases from V and 5 bases from J; bases unmatched to any gene: 7. CDR1 is LNHNV and CDR2 is YYDKDF in the germline V gene (reference sequence). This CDR3 is 16 amino acids long. Source material: lung tumor tissue. This clonotype originated in a woman aged 60 to 75 with non-small cell lung cancer. This chain links TRBV15 with TRBJ2-7; 10 bases fit TRBD2. The DNA of the CDR3 is TGTGCCACCAGCAGAGAAGCTAGCGGGAGAGTCAACGAGCAGTACTTC. It is translated as CATSREASGRVNEQYF.